This TCR beta chain emerged from a study of blood T cell repertoires in COVID-19 (dated by TCRdb to 2018 to 2021). Notes on the research overall: The collaborator samples originated in the United States, Italy and Spain and spanned the acute and convalescent phases of COVID-19. The material from the prospective study consisted of cDNA or gDNA derived from T cells, B-cell-depleted T cells, or PBMCs. The dataset comprised deeply sampled blood TCRbeta repertoires from subjects exposed to, actively infected with, or recovered from COVID-19. A freely available public database, intended as a resource for researchers studying the immune response to SARS-CoV-2, is where the repertoires were released. The samples were drawn from two sources: the first 160 participants of the ongoing ImmuneRACE study, and 1,200 or so subjects contributed by 6 global collaborators. Sample metadata almost always included a de-identified subject ID, COVID-19 status, age in years and sex. Where available, HLA class I and class II types were obtained from metadata supplied by the sample provider rather than from assay-based typing. Paper-wide results and their limitations: Clinical and demographic metadata were provided uncurated, with the amount varying by source and participant.

Note on this clone: No antigen is known for it. Per-base quality was not reported, and no clone a single base away is much larger than it.

The collaborating institutions used their own protocols to collect whole blood in K2EDTA tubes. For TCRbeta analysis, collaborators shipped samples as frozen whole blood, isolated PBMCs, or DNA extracted from either of those sample types. CDR1 and CDR2 (MNHEY, SVGAGI) derive from the germline V gene. The CDR3 spans 13 residues, from the cysteine through the phenylalanine. The read is trimmed to its CDR3 DNA, 39 bases read in frame from base 1. At the junction V is shortened by 0 bases and J by 9 bases, with 12 bases in between. TCRbeta CDR3 regions were amplified from genomic DNA by means of the immunoSEQ Assay, a bias-controlled multiplex PCR. Per the authors' processing: The number of nucleated cells in each sample was estimated from the amplification of reference gene primers within the assay. To quantify the absolute abundance of each unique TCRbeta CDR3 rearrangement, sequence reads were collapsed and filtered. For each sample, productive Simpson clonality was calculated as the square root of Simpson's diversity index over productive rearrangements. The immuneACCESS repertoire file appears here via TCRdb, limited to in-frame rearrangements. These files lack a portion of the clones; in checked studies, under half of the deficit traces to unresolved V genes, and the cause of the others is not known. That table supplies the V and J calls and clone size; D and trimming were determined from the DNA. In all, the sample holds roughly 250,000 clones, and 80% to 85% of those were seen once. The leading ten clones occupy roughly 12% of the sample.

This TCR derives from a woman aged 60-75 years with active or convalescent COVID-19. The sequenced sample consisted of peripheral blood. The chain uses TRBV6-5 and TRBJ2-7; TRBD2 is a weak D gene call, 5 bases matching. In nucleotide form, the sequence is TGTGCCAGCAGTTACTCGGCGGGTATAGGGCAGTACTTC. Its translation is CASSYSAGIGQYF.